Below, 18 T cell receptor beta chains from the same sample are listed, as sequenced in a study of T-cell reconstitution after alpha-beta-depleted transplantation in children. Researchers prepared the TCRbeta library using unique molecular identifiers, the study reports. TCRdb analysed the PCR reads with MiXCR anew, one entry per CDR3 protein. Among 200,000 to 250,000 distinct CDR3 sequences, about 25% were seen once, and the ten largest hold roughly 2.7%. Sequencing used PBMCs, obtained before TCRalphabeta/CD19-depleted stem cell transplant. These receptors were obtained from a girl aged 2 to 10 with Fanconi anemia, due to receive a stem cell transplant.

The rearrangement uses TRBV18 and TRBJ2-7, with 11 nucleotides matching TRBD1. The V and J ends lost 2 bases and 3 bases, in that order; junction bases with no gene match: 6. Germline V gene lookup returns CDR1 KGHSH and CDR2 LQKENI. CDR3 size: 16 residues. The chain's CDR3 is CASSPGQGASYYEQYF. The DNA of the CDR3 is TGTGCCAGCTCACCAGGACAGGGGGCATCTTACTACGAGCAGTACTTC.

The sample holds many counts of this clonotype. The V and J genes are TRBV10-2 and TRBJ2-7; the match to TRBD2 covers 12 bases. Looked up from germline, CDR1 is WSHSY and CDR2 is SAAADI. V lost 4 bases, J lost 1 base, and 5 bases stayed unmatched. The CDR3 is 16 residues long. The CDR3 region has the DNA TGCGCCAGCAGTGGGACTAGCGGGACCGCTTCCTACGAGCAGTACTTC. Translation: CASSGTSGTASYEQYF.

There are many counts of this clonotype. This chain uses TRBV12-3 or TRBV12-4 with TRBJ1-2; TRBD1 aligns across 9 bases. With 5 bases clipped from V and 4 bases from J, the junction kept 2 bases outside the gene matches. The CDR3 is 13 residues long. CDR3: CASSDRGTYGYTF. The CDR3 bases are TGTGCCAGCAGTGACAGGGGGACCTATGGCTACACCTTC.

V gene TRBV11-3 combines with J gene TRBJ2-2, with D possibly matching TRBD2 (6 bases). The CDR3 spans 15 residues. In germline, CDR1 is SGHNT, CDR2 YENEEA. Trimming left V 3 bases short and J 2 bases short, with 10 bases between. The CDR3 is CASSLGGFNTGELFF. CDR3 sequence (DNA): TGTGCCAGCAGCTTGGGGGGATTCAACACCGGGGAGCTGTTTTTT.

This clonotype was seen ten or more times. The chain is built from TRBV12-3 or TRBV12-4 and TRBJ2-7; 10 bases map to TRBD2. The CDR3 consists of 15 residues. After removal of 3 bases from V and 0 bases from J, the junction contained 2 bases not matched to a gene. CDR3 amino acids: CASSFTSGVSYEQYF. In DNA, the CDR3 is TGTGCCAGCAGTTTTACTAGCGGGGTCTCCTACGAGCAGTACTTC.

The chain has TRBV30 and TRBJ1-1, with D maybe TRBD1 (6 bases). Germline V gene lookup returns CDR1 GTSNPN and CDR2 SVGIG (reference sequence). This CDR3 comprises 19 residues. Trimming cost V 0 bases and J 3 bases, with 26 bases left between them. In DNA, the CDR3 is TGTGCCTGGAGTGTACTCCGAGGGAGAACAGGGAAAGAGTACACTGAAGCTTTCTTT. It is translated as CAWSVLRGRTGKEYTEAFF. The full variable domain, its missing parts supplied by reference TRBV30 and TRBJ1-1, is SQTIHQWPATLVQPVGSPLSLECTVEGTSNPNLYWYRQAAGRGLQLLFYSVGIGQISSEVPQNLSASRPQDRQFILSSKKLLLSDSGFYLCAWSVLRGRTGKEYTEAFFGQGTRLTVV.

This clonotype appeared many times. The CDR3 reads CSARDPGHLPSTSTDTQYF. As DNA, the CDR3 is TGCAGTGCTAGAGATCCGGGACACCTACCTTCTACTAGCACAGATACGCAGTATTTT. The chain employs TRBV20-1 and TRBJ2-3; possible D gene TRBD1, 6 bases. Germline V lookup: CDR1 DFQATT, CDR2 SNEGSKA (reference sequence). This CDR3 has 19 amino acids. Trimming took 0 bases from V and 0 from J, leaving 22 bases between them.

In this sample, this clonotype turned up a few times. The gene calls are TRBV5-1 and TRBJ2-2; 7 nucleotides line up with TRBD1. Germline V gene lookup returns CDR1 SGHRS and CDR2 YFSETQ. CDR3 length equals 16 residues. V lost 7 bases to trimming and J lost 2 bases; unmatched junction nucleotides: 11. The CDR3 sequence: CASGETGTANTGELFF. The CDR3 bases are TGCGCCAGCGGAGAAACCGGGACAGCTAACACCGGGGAGCTGTTTTTT. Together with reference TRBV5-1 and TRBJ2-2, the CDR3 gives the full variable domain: KAGVTQTPRYLIKTRGQQVTLSCSPISGHRSVSWYQQTPGQGLQFLFEYFSETQRNKGNFPGRFSGRQFSNSRSEMNVSTLELGDSALYLCASGETGTANTGELFFGEGSRLTVL.

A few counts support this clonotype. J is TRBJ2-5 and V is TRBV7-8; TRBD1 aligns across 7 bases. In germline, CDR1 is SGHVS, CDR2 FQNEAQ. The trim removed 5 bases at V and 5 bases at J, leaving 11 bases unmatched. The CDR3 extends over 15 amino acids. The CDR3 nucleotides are TGTGCCAGCAGCCTCGAACTTACAGGGGACGAGACCCAGTACTTC. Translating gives CASSLELTGDETQYF.

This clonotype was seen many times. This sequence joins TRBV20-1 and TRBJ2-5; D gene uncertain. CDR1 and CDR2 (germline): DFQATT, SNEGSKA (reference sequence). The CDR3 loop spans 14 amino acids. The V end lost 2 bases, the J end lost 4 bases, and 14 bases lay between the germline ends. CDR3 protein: CSARSNTRVETQYF. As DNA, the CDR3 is TGCAGTGCTAGAAGCAACACAAGGGTAGAGACCCAGTACTTC.

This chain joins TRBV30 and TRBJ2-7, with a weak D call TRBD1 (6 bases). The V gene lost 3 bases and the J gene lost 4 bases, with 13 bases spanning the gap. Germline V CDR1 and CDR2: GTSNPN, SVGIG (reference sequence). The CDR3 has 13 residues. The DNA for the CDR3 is TGTGCCTGGAGACAGGACAGTGTGTACGAGCAGTACTTC. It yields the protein CAWRQDSVYEQYF.

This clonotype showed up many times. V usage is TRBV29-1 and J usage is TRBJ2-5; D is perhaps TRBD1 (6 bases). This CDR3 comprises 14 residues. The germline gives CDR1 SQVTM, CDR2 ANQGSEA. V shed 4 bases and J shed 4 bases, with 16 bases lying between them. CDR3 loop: CSVGFQGRGETQYF. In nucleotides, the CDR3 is TGCAGCGTTGGGTTTCAGGGGCGCGGAGAGACCCAGTACTTC.

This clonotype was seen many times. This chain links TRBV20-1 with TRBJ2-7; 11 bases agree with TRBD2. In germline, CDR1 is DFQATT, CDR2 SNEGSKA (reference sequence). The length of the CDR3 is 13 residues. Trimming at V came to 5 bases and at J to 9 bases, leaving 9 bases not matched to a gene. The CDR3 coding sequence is TGCAGTGCTCGACTAGCGGGGCCATACTCGCAGTACTTC. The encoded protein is CSARLAGPYSQYF.

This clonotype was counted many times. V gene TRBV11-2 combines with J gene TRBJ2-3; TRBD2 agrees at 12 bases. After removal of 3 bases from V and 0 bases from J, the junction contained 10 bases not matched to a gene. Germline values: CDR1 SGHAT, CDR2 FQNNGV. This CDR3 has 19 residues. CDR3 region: CASSFRLAGAFTSTDTQYF. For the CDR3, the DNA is TGTGCCAGCAGCTTTCGACTAGCGGGAGCCTTTACGAGCACAGATACGCAGTATTTT.

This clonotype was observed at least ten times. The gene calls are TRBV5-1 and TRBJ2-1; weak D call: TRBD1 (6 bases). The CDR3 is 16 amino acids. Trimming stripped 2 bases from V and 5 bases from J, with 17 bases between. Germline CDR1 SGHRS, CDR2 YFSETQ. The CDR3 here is CASSLQRGHQDNEQFF. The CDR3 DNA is TGCGCCAGCAGCTTACAACGGGGACACCAAGACAATGAGCAGTTCTTC.

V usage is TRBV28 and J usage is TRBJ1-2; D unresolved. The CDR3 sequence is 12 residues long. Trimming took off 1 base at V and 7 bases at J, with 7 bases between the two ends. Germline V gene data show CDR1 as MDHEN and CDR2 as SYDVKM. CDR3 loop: CASSLFGVGYTF. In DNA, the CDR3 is TGTGCCAGCAGTTTATTCGGAGTTGGCTACACCTTC.

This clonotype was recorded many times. This chain's CDR3 is CASSSLAGAGYNEQFF. As DNA, the CDR3 is TGTGCCAGCAGCTCACTAGCGGGAGCCGGTTACAATGAGCAGTTCTTC. V and J are TRBV7-6 and TRBJ2-1; 11 bases line up with TRBD2. Germline-derived CDR1 and CDR2 are SGHVS and FNYEAQ. The length of the CDR3 is 16 residues. Germline trimming cut 4 bases from V and 4 bases from J; bases unmatched to any gene: 6.

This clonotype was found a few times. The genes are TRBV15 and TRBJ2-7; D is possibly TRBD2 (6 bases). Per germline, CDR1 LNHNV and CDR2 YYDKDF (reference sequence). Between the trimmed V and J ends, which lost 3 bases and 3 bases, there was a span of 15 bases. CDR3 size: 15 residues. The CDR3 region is CATSRRLGVLYEQYF. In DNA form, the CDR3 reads TGTGCCACCAGCAGGAGACTAGGGGTCCTCTACGAGCAGTACTTC.